The subject of this entry is one TCR beta chain. Original processing methods: The authors estimated nucleated cell counts from reference gene primer amplification. Here immunoSEQ multiplex PCR was the method, and the copy in TCRdb shows in-frame clones only, minus some. D and trimming come from the DNA, and the V and J calls and clone size come from that table. The sample shows over 250,000 clones, approximately 83% of them seen only once. This record belongs to a study of blood T cell repertoires in COVID-19. Study overall: The United States, Italy and Spain provided the acute and convalescent COVID-19 samples. PBMCs, B-cell-depleted T cells, or T cells were the source of the cDNA or gDNA that made up the material.

There are 15 residues in the CDR3. V gave up 5 bases and J gave up 4 bases; unmatched junction bases: 8. Looked up from germline, CDR1 is SGHNT and CDR2 is YYREEE (reference sequence). This receptor was obtained from a woman aged 65 to 85 with acute or convalescent COVID-19. The chain joins TRBV5-4 to TRBJ2-5; 10 bases align to TRBD1. What was sequenced was peripheral blood. The CDR3 sequence is CASRPGQGMIETQYF. In DNA form, the CDR3 reads TGTGCCAGCAGGCCGGGACAGGGGATGATAGAGACCCAGTACTTC.